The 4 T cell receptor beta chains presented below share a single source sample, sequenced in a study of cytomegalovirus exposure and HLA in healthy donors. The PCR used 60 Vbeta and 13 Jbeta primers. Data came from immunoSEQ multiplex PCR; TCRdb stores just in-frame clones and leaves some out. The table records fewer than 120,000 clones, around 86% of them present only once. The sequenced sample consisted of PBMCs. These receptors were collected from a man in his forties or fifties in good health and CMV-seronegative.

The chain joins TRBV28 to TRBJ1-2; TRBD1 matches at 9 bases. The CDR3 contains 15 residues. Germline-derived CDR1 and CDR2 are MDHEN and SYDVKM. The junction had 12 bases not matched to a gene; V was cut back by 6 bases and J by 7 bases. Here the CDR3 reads CASRPSSDRGTGYTF. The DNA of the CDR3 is TGTGCCAGCAGACCCTCGTCGGACAGGGGAACTGGCTACACCTTC.

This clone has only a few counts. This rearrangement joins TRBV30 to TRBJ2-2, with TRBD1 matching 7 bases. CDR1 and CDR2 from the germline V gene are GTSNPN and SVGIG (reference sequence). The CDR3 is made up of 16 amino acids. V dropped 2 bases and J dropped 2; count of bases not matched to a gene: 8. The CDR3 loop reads CAWSQPTGLNTGELFF. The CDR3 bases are TGTGCCTGGAGTCAACCGACAGGGTTAAACACCGGGGAGCTGTTTTTT.

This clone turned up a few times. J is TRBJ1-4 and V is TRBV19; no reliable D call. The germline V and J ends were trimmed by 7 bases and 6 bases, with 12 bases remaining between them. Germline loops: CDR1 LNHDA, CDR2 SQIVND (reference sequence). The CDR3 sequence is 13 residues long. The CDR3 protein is CASTTRGHEKLFF. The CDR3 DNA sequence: TGTGCCAGTACGACCCGCGGGCATGAAAAACTGTTTTTT.

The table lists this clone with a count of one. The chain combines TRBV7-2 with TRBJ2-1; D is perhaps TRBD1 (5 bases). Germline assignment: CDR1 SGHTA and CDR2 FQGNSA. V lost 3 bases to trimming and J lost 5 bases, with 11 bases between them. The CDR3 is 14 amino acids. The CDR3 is CASSLNQGHNEQFF. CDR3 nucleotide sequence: TGTGCCAGCAGCTTGAATCAGGGCCACAATGAGCAGTTCTTC.